This is a list of T cell receptor beta chains from one sample in a study of T-cell reconstitution after alpha-beta-depleted transplantation in children. TCRdb re-analysed the PCR reads in MiXCR, keeping a single row per CDR3 protein. The table has about a million distinct CDR3 sequences, about 26% seen once. Sequenced here: PBMCs, mostly from graft donor cells, sampled 360 days after TCRalphabeta/CD19-depleted stem cell transplant. The source is a boy younger than two who had a stem cell transplant for SCID, so the T cells may come from the graft donor. The CDR3 runs from the conserved cysteine through the conserved F or W. The D gene is left open where the match is weak. For some rows the clone size is stated as once, few or many, or as a class when expanded; others skip it.

abundance: few; len: 13; v_gene: TRBV6-6; d_gene: -; j_gene: TRBJ2-7; CDR3aa: CASSYWRSYEQYF; CDR3nt: TGTGCCAGCAGTTACTGGCGGTCCTACGAGCAGTACTTC
abundance: -; len: 11; v_gene: TRBV2; d_gene: -; j_gene: TRBJ2-1; CDR3aa: CASSEGYEQFF; CDR3nt: TGTGCCAGCAGTGAAGGCTATGAGCAGTTCTTC
abundance: few; len: 16; v_gene: TRBV6-4; d_gene: TRBD1; j_gene: TRBJ2-1; CDR3aa: CASSQTGEITYNEQFF; CDR3nt: TGTGCCAGCAGTCAGACAGGGGAAATCACCTACAATGAGCAGTTCTTC
abundance: -; len: 16; v_gene: TRBV7-8; d_gene: -; j_gene: TRBJ2-5; CDR3aa: CASSLVSIAEQETQYF; CDR3nt: TGTGCCAGCAGCTTAGTTTCCATAGCGGAACAAGAGACCCAGTACTTC
abundance: -; len: 18; v_gene: TRBV12-3/TRBV12-4; d_gene: TRBD2; j_gene: TRBJ2-1; CDR3aa: CASSPPLLGTSGDYEQFF; CDR3nt: TGTGCCAGCAGTCCTCCTCTCTTAGGGACTAGCGGGGACTATGAGCAGTTCTTC
abundance: few; len: 14; v_gene: TRBV5-1; d_gene: -; j_gene: TRBJ1-2; CDR3aa: CASSSNWGAKGYTF; CDR3nt: TGCGCCAGCAGCTCCAACTGGGGGGCAAAGGGCTACACCTTC
abundance: few; len: 13; v_gene: TRBV27; d_gene: TRBD2; j_gene: TRBJ2-2; CDR3aa: CASAGGGAGELFF; CDR3nt: TGTGCCAGTGCGGGGGGAGGGGCCGGGGAGCTGTTTTTT
abundance: -; len: 18; v_gene: TRBV4-3; d_gene: -; j_gene: TRBJ2-5; CDR3aa: CASSQNQGPNLVGETQYF; CDR3nt: TGCGCCAGCAGCCAGAACCAGGGACCCAACTTGGTCGGAGAGACCCAGTACTTC
abundance: -; len: 13; v_gene: TRBV7-2; d_gene: -; j_gene: TRBJ1-5; CDR3aa: CASSLLGVQPQHF; CDR3nt: TGTGCCAGCAGCTTGCTCGGGGTTCAGCCCCAGCATTTT
abundance: -; len: 14; v_gene: TRBV5-6; d_gene: -; j_gene: TRBJ2-5; CDR3aa: CASSLTTGSGTQYF; CDR3nt: TGTGCCAGCAGCTTGACGACTGGATCCGGGACCCAGTACTTC
abundance: many; len: 15; v_gene: TRBV20-1; d_gene: -; j_gene: TRBJ2-1; CDR3aa: CSASRGASSYNEQFF; CDR3nt: TGCAGTGCTTCCCGGGGGGCAAGCTCCTACAATGAGCAGTTCTTC
abundance: -; len: 14; v_gene: TRBV5-1; d_gene: -; j_gene: TRBJ2-5; CDR3aa: CASTDRNNQETQYF; CDR3nt: TGCGCCAGCACCGACAGAAACAACCAAGAGACCCAGTACTTC
abundance: few; len: 17; v_gene: TRBV7-9; d_gene: TRBD2; j_gene: TRBJ2-3; CDR3aa: CASSLALIGGSTDTQYF; CDR3nt: TGTGCCAGCAGCTTAGCGCTAATCGGGGGGAGCACAGATACGCAGTATTTT
abundance: -; len: 14; v_gene: TRBV25-1; d_gene: TRBD1; j_gene: TRBJ2-1; CDR3aa: CASSVGQGRNEQFF; CDR3nt: TGTGCCAGCAGTGTCGGACAGGGTCGGAATGAGCAGTTCTTC
abundance: -; len: 12; v_gene: TRBV29-1; d_gene: -; j_gene: TRBJ1-1; CDR3aa: CSGRTANTEAFF; CDR3nt: TGCAGCGGACGGACAGCGAACACTGAAGCTTTCTTT
abundance: -; len: 20; v_gene: TRBV5-4; d_gene: -; j_gene: TRBJ1-1; CDR3aa: CASSLAPGPLRSRNNTEAFF; CDR3nt: TGTGCCAGCAGCTTGGCCCCCGGGCCGCTTAGGTCTCGGAACAACACTGAAGCTTTCTTT
abundance: few; len: 15; v_gene: TRBV5-5; d_gene: -; j_gene: TRBJ2-1; CDR3aa: CASSLITAPYNEQFF; CDR3nt: TGTGCCAGCAGCTTGATCACAGCCCCCTACAATGAGCAGTTCTTC
abundance: few; len: 15; v_gene: TRBV27; d_gene: TRBD2; j_gene: TRBJ2-1; CDR3aa: CASRMGAGSYNEQFF; CDR3nt: TGTGCCAGCAGGATGGGAGCGGGGTCCTACAATGAGCAGTTCTTC
abundance: -; len: 14; v_gene: TRBV29-1; d_gene: -; j_gene: TRBJ1-1; CDR3aa: CSVGLLQGGTEAFF; CDR3nt: TGCAGCGTTGGACTGTTACAGGGCGGTACTGAAGCTTTCTTT
abundance: -; len: 16; v_gene: TRBV11-2; d_gene: TRBD2; j_gene: TRBJ2-3; CDR3aa: CASSPIPGGSTDTQYF; CDR3nt: TGTGCCAGCAGTCCGATACCGGGGGGTAGCACAGATACGCAGTATTTT